The clone carrying this T cell receptor (beta chain) has a single count. TCRdb used MiXCR to reprocess the RT-PCR reads, holding one entry per CDR3 protein. The sample holds roughly 570,000 distinct CDR3 sequences, approximately 14% seen once. The record originates from a study of response to subunit inactivated influenza vaccine. This clonotype was sampled from a man aged 50 or older who received an inactivated influenza vaccine. The sequences come from PBMCs from blood, collected about 12 days after vaccination.

The CDR3 loop is CASSLSQGAPSYEQYF. The CDR3 bases are TGTGCCAGCAGCCTTTCACAGGGGGCCCCTTCCTACGAGCAGTACTTC. This sequence joins TRBV7-8 and TRBJ2-7, with 9 positions matching TRBD1. Unmatched junction bases numbered 9, after V lost 5 bases and J lost 1 base. Germline V gives CDR1 SGHVS, CDR2 FQNEAQ. The CDR3 spans 16 residues.